These T cell receptor beta chains were read from a single sample in a study of beta chain features in type 1 diabetes. Method: immunoSEQ multiplex PCR; TCRdb's copy keeps in-frame clones and lacks some. Of about 290,000 clones listed, 8% are singletons. Sequencing used central memory CD4+ T cells from blood. The source is a woman between 18 and 29 years old in good health. CDR3s include the opening cysteine and the closing phenylalanine or tryptophan. The D gene is left open where the match is weak. Rows may omit the clone size; those that give it use once, few, many or a size class.

J gene | D gene | clone size | V gene | CDR3 protein | CDR3 DNA
TRBJ2-1 | NA | few | TRBV7-8 | CASSLVWLSYNEQFF | TGTGCCAGCAGCTTAGTCTGGCTCTCCTACAATGAGCAGTTCTTC
TRBJ2-3 | TRBD2 | few | TRBV7-2 | CASSLGWRGGTDTQYF | TGTGCCAGCAGCTTAGGCTGGCGGGGGGGCACAGATACGCAGTATTTT
TRBJ2-5 | NA | few | TRBV27 | CASKRVSTGQETQYF | TGTGCCAGCAAGCGGGTTTCAACAGGGCAAGAGACCCAGTACTTC
TRBJ2-2 | TRBD1 | NA | TRBV5-1 | CASYRMTGAYTGELFF | TGCGCCAGCTATCGAATGACAGGGGCCTACACCGGGGAGCTGTTTTTT
TRBJ2-5 | NA | many | TRBV14 | CASSQVDSPTETQYF | TGTGCCAGCAGCCAAGTGGACTCCCCTACGGAGACCCAGTACTTC
TRBJ1-2 | NA | few | TRBV30 | CALLLGGYTF | TGTGCCTTACTCCTAGGGGGGTACACCTTC
TRBJ1-3 | NA | many | TRBV7-2 | CASSGPSISGNTIYF | TGTGCCAGCAGCGGACCCTCGATCTCTGGAAACACCATATATTTT
TRBJ2-5 | NA | NA | TRBV7-3 | CASSLTSSETQYF | TGTGCCAGCAGCTTAACCTCCTCCGAGACCCAGTACTTC
TRBJ2-2 | NA | few | TRBV19 | CASSNSNLNTGELFF | TGTGCCAGTAGTAATTCCAACCTGAACACCGGGGAGCTGTTTTTT
TRBJ1-1 | NA | few | TRBV7-9 | CASSLNTAGYTEAFF | TGTGCCAGCAGCTTAAATACTGCGGGGTACACTGAAGCTTTCTTT
TRBJ2-1 | NA | few | TRBV7-2 | CASGIKKGSILNEQFF | TGTGCCAGCGGAATAAAAAAGGGCTCAATCCTAAATGAGCAGTTCTTC
TRBJ2-1 | TRBD2 | many | TRBV28 | CASRPGTSGRNEQFF | TGTGCCAGCAGACCCGGGACTAGCGGCCGGAATGAGCAGTTCTTC
TRBJ2-1 | TRBD2 | many | TRBV7-9 | CASSRTSGYYNEQFF | TGTGCCAGCAGCCGGACTAGCGGGTACTACAATGAGCAGTTCTTC
TRBJ1-4 | NA | NA | TRBV7-2 | CASSLRGAEKLFF | TGTGCCAGCAGCTTACGGGGGGCCGAAAAACTGTTTTTT
TRBJ2-7 | TRBD1 | NA | TRBV2 | CASSERTGSSYEQYF | TGTGCCAGCAGTGAGAGGACAGGGAGCTCCTACGAGCAGTACTTC
TRBJ2-3 | NA | few | TRBV29-1 | CSVGTGRGLSTDTQYF | TGCAGCGTTGGTACAGGGAGGGGGCTTAGCACAGATACGCAGTATTTT
TRBJ2-1 | NA | few | TRBV7-2 | CASSSVLVSYNEQFF | TGTGCCAGCAGCTCCGTACTAGTGTCCTACAATGAGCAGTTCTTC
TRBJ1-2 | NA | few | TRBV19 | CASKKLNQGGYTF | TGTGCCAGTAAAAAGTTGAACCAGGGTGGCTACACCTTC
TRBJ1-5 | NA | NA | TRBV5-6 | CASSQVQFGQPQHF | TGTGCCAGCAGCCAAGTCCAGTTTGGACAGCCCCAGCATTTT
TRBJ2-7 | TRBD2 | NA | TRBV5-4 | CASREELAGPYEQYF | TGTGCCAGCAGAGAGGAATTAGCGGGACCCTACGAGCAGTACTTC
TRBJ1-2 | TRBD1 | few | TRBV5-8 | CASSPQGVYGYTF | TGTGCCAGCAGCCCTCAGGGGGTCTATGGCTACACCTTC
TRBJ2-3 | NA | NA | TRBV11-3 | CASSLGAASTDTQYF | TGTGCCAGCAGCTTAGGGGCGGCTAGCACAGATACGCAGTATTTT
TRBJ2-2 | NA | few | TRBV7-3 | CASSYKALLNTGELFF | TGTGCCAGCAGCTACAAAGCTCTTTTGAACACCGGGGAGCTGTTTTTT
TRBJ2-1 | NA | NA | TRBV5-4 | CASSRQGFEQFF | TGTGCCAGCAGTCGGCAGGGGTTTGAGCAGTTCTTC
TRBJ2-2 | NA | few | TRBV19 | CASRREWDTGELFF | TGTGCCAGTAGGCGGGAATGGGACACCGGGGAGCTGTTTTTT
TRBJ1-2 | NA | few | TRBV9 | CASSPRADGYTF | TGTGCCAGCAGCCCCCGGGCGGACGGCTACACCTTC
TRBJ1-1 | NA | NA | TRBV7-9 | CASSPNIFMGNTEAFF | TGTGCCAGCAGCCCGAACATCTTCATGGGGAACACTGAAGCTTTCTTT
TRBJ1-3 | NA | many | TRBV28 | CASGEGGNGNTIYF | TGTGCCAGCGGAGAGGGAGGGAACGGAAACACCATATATTTT
TRBJ1-6 | NA | NA | TRBV7-3 | CASSLTAREPLHF | TGTGCCAGCAGCTTAACCGCCAGGGAGCCCCTCCACTTT
TRBJ2-7 | TRBD2 | NA | TRBV7-2 | CASSLEAGDLYEQYF | TGTGCCAGCAGCTTGGAAGCGGGAGACCTCTACGAGCAGTACTTC